A single sample gave rise to the 10 T cell receptor beta chains below, sequenced in a study of neurological immune-mediated disorders (dated by TCRdb to the late 2010s). The library was generated by 5' RACE. Sequencing took place on an Illumina HiSeq 2500. TCRdb cleaned the public reads at Q25 with fastp, built clones with MiXCR and kept in-frame beta chains. Each entry merges the rows of one CDR3 protein and shows their most common DNA and genes. Here the sample has 25,000 to 35,000 distinct CDR3 sequences; about 17% occur a single time. The ten largest clones represent 4.5% to 5% of the sample. The meaning of the sample's time point label: technical triplicate 3. Sample: CD4+ T cells from blood. The receptors were gathered from a female donor with HTLV-1-associated myelopathy (HAM/TSP).

This clonotype was counted at least ten times. The chain combines TRBV6-5 with TRBJ2-7; perhaps TRBD2 as D (6 bases). Trimming removed 1 base at V and 0 bases at J, with 7 bases between. Germline CDR1 MNHEY, CDR2 SVGAGI. This CDR3 region has 14 residues. The CDR3 protein is CASSYLADSYEQYF. Written as DNA, the CDR3 is TGTGCCAGCAGTTACTTAGCGGACTCCTACGAGCAGTACTTC.

In this sample, this clonotype turned up many times. The V and J genes are TRBV29-1 and TRBJ2-2; maybe TRBD1 (5 bases). V was pared by 0 bases and J by 6 bases, with 8 bases between. The CDR3 is made up of 13 amino acids. CDR1 and CDR2 from the germline V gene are SQVTM and ANQGSEA. CDR3 DNA sequence: TGCAGCGTTGAAGATCAAGGGGCCGGGGAGCTGTTTTTT. Protein sequence: CSVEDQGAGELFF.

The chain couples TRBV5-1 to TRBJ1-3; TRBD1 is a possible D gene (5 bases). Germline V lookup: CDR1 SGHRS, CDR2 YFSETQ. There are 15 residues in the CDR3. The germline V and J ends were trimmed by 3 bases and 0 bases, with 10 bases remaining between them. CDR3 sequence: CASSWGRASGNTIYF. CDR3 sequence (DNA): TGCGCCAGCAGCTGGGGGAGGGCCTCTGGAAACACCATATATTTT.

At least ten counts were recorded for this clonotype. V usage is TRBV2 and J usage is TRBJ2-3, with 9 bases matching TRBD1. This CDR3 is 17 amino acids long. Germline values: CDR1 SNHLY, CDR2 FYNNEI. The trim removed 6 bases at V and 0 bases at J, leaving 10 bases unmatched. As DNA, the CDR3 is TGTGCCAGCAGCCAAGGACAGGGGTTGGACAGCACAGATACGCAGTATTTT. As protein: CASSQGQGLDSTDTQYF.

The chain links TRBV10-3 to TRBJ2-7, with 7 bases fitting TRBD1. The CDR3 totals 12 residues. CDR1 and CDR2 (germline): ENHRY, SYGVKD. Germline trimming cut 9 bases from V and 3 bases from J; bases unmatched to any gene: 5. The CDR3 bases are TGTGCCATACGGGACAGAGACTACGAGCAGTACTTC. Protein: CAIRDRDYEQYF.

There are many counts of this clonotype. The rearrangement links TRBV20-1 to TRBJ2-3; D is possibly TRBD2 (7 bases). V lost 3 bases and J 3 bases, leaving 19 bases between the germline ends. This CDR3 is built from 16 residues. CDR1 DFQATT and CDR2 SNEGSKA come from the germline V gene (reference sequence). DNA of the CDR3: TGCAGTGCTAGCCTCCGTGGGGGGGGGCGGACAGATACGCAGTATTTT. This translates into CSASLRGGGRTDTQYF.

This clonotype has ten or more counts. This sequence joins TRBV20-1 and TRBJ2-7; 8 bases agree with TRBD1. This CDR3 comprises 15 residues. Germline V CDR1 and CDR2: DFQATT, SNEGSKA (reference sequence). Trimming removed 0 bases from V and 6 bases from J; junction bases left unmatched: 10. CDR3 nucleotide sequence: TGCAGTGCTAGAGATGGACAGGGACTCGTCTCCGAGCAGTACTTC. Its protein is CSARDGQGLVSEQYF.

This clonotype was counted ten times or more. The chain uses TRBV7-8 and TRBJ1-1; D remains unclear. Trimming took off 4 bases at V and 5 bases at J, with 14 bases between the two ends. CDR3 length equals 14 residues. Germline assignment: CDR1 SGHVS and CDR2 FQNEAQ. CDR3 bases: TGTGCCAGCAGCTCCCGATTATCGGGGACTGAAGCTTTCTTT. Translated, it gives CASSSRLSGTEAFF.

This clonotype was seen ten or more times. The CDR3 sequence: CASSLVTSGSLFNEQFF. DNA of the CDR3: TGCGCCAGCAGCTTGGTGACTAGCGGGAGCCTTTTTAATGAGCAGTTCTTC. The chain recombines TRBV5-1 with TRBJ2-1, with TRBD2 identical over 12 bases. The CDR3 has 17 residues. J was trimmed by 7 bases and V by 0 bases; bases with no gene match: 8. Germline CDR1 reads SGHRS; CDR2 reads YFSETQ.

This clonotype was seen at least ten times. The rearrangement uses TRBV5-1 and TRBJ2-7, with D tentatively TRBD1 (6 bases). Germline CDR1 SGHRS, CDR2 YFSETQ. The V end was cut by 4 bases, the J end by 5 bases, with 19 bases between. This CDR3 is 15 amino acids long. DNA of the CDR3: TGCGCCAGCAGCCCCCCCCGGGCAGGGGTTCACGAGCAGTACTTC. Its protein is CASSPPRAGVHEQYF. Supplemented by reference TRBV5-1 and TRBJ2-7, the full variable domain reads KAGVTQTPRYLIKTRGQQVTLSCSPISGHRSVSWYQQTPGQGLQFLFEYFSETQRNKGNFPGRFSGRQFSNSRSEMNVSTLELGDSALYLCASSPPRAGVHEQYFGPGTRLTVT.